The clone carrying this TCR beta chain was seen repeatedly, ten times or more. The germline V gene encodes CDR1 SGHTA and CDR2 FQGNSA. This CDR3 region has 17 residues. V was shortened by 1 base and J by 2 bases, with 16 bases between the two germline ends. The data were taken from a study of response to subunit inactivated influenza vaccine. From the RT-PCR reads, TCRdb called clonotypes with MiXCR, one entry per CDR3 protein. Seen here are roughly 650,000 distinct CDR3 sequences, 15% to 18% observed once, and the top ten hold around a tenth. The clonotype originates from a middle-aged man who received an inactivated influenza vaccine. The chain couples TRBV7-2 to TRBJ2-3; tentatively, D is TRBD1 (5 bases). The sequences come from PBMCs from blood, collected 11 to 12 days after vaccination. Here the CDR3 reads CASSLGWGRGSTDTQYF. As DNA, the CDR3 is TGTGCCAGCAGCTTAGGTTGGGGAAGGGGATCCACAGATACGCAGTATTTT.